This T cell receptor (beta chain) comes out of a study of beta chain features in type 1 diabetes. Study summary: Sorted cells numbering around 110,000,000 were examined across all samples.

V gave up 7 bases and J gave up 2 bases, with 14 bases separating them. The CDR3 contains 14 residues. Germline V gives CDR1 MGHDK, CDR2 SYGVNS. Expressed TCRB transcripts were sequenced because the entire RNA isolate underwent reverse transcription. Repertoires were generated with immunoSEQ multiplex PCR, while TCRdb's copy carries only in-frame clones and drops some. This sample has 900,000 or so clones, with roughly a sixth found just once. Study results and caveats: Patients with Type 1 diabetes showed moderately but significantly shorter TCRB CDR3s in all four CD4+ subsets. Over-representation of high TCR-expressing cells was a possible consequence of cDNA sequencing.

This clone showed up just a few times. Its target is not known. The rearrangement uses TRBV25-1 and TRBJ2-5; tentatively, D is TRBD1 or TRBD2 (5 bases each). Sequences were obtained from naive CD4+ T cells from blood. The TCR originated in a woman between 18 and 30 years old in good health. This CDR3 reads CASMGRLRQETQYF. CDR3 coding DNA: TGTGCCAGCATGGGACGGTTGCGACAAGAGACCCAGTACTTC.